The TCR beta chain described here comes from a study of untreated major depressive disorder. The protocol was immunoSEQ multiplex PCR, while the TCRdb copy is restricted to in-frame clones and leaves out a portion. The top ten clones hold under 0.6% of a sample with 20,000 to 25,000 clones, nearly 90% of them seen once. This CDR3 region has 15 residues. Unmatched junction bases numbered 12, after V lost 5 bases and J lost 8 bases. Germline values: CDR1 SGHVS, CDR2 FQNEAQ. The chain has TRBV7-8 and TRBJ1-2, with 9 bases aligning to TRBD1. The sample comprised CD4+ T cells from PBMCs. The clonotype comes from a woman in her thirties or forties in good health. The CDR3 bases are TGTGCCAGCAGCCTTCACAGGGGGCGAGATCGGGGCTACACCTTC. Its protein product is CASSLHRGRDRGYTF.